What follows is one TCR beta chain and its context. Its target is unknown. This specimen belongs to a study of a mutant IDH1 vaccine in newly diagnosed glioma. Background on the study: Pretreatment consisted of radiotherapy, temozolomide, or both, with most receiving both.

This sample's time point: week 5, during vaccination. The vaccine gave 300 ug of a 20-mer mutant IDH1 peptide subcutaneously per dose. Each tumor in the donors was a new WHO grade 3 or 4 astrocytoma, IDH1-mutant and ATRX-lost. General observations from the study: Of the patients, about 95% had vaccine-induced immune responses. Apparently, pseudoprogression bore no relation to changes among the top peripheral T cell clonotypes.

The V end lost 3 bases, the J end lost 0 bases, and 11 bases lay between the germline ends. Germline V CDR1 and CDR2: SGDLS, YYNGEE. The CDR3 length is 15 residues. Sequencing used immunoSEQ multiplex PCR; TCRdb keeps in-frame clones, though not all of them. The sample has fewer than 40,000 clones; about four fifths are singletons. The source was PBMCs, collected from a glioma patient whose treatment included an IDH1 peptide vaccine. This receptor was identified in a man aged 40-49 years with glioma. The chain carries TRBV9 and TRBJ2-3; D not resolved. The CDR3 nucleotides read TGTGCCAGCAGCGCGCCGGGCCGAAGCACAGATACGCAGTATTTT. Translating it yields CASSAPGRSTDTQYF.